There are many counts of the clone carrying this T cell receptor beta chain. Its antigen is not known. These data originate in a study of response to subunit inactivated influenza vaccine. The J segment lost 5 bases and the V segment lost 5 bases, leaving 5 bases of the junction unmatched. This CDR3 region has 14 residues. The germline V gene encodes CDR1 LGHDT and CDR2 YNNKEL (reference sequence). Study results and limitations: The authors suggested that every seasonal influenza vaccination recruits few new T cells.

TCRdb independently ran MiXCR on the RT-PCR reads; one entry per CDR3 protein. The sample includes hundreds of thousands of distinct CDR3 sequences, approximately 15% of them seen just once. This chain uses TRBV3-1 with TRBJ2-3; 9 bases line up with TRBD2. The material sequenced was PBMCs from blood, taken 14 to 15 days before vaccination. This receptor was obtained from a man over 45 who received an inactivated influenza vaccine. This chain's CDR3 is CASSYSGGVDTQYF. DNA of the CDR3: TGTGCCAGCAGCTATAGCGGGGGAGTAGATACGCAGTATTTT.